The text below deals with one TCR beta chain. In the source study's methods: Estimation of nucleated cell counts was performed using reference gene primer amplification. The protocol was immunoSEQ multiplex PCR, while the TCRdb copy is restricted to in-frame clones and leaves out a portion. Clone size and V and J calls were adopted from that table, with D and trimming inferred from the DNA. The data hold fewer than 250,000 clones, with less than 85% observed a single time. The data stem from a study of blood T cell repertoires in COVID-19. Study-wide context: Acute and convalescent COVID-19 samples came from the United States, Italy and Spain. T cells, B-cell-depleted T cells, or PBMCs supplied cDNA or gDNA.

CDR1 is SGHVS and CDR2 is FNYEAQ in the germline V gene. CDR3 size: 16 residues. J lost 4 bases, V lost 5 bases, and 12 bases had no gene match. The clonotype was recovered from a woman aged 70 to 79 with active or convalescent COVID-19. Sequencing was carried out using peripheral blood. J is TRBJ2-7 and V is TRBV7-6; 9 bases line up with TRBD2. The CDR3 nucleotides read TGTGCCAGCAGCCGTCGCGGTAGCGGGAGTGAATACGAGCAGTACTTC. Translation: CASSRRGSGSEYEQYF.